This TCR beta chain was documented in a study of T cells in localized non-small cell lung cancer. The CDR3 has 14 residues. Trimming shortened V by 7 bases and J by 0 bases, and 13 bases separated the two germline ends. Germline V gives CDR1 SGHDT, CDR2 YYEEEE. Generated by immunoSEQ multiplex PCR, the TCRdb table keeps only in-frame clones and is missing some. The sample contains some 31,000 clones, about nine tenths of which appear only once. This TCR came from a woman between 35 and 75 years old with stage I lung adenocarcinoma. The chain combines TRBV5-6 with TRBJ1-1; the D is unclear. The source was peripheral blood, collected before any cancer treatment. CDR3 region: CASLRGGVNTEAFF. In DNA, the CDR3 is TGTGCCAGCTTAAGAGGCGGGGTGAACACTGAAGCTTTCTTT.